The 3 T cell receptor beta chains listed next were all sequenced from one sample in a study of blood T cell repertoires in COVID-19. Using immunoSEQ multiplex PCR, the repertoire was profiled, and TCRdb retains in-frame clones only, with some absent. Among 70,000 to 80,000 clones listed, under 95% were seen once. The source material was peripheral blood. Every receptor here comes from a human donor in a cohort sampled during active COVID-19.

V and J are TRBV9 and TRBJ2-2, with unresolved D. CDR3 length: 15 residues. Per the germline V gene, CDR1 is SGDLS and CDR2 is YYNGEE. V was clipped by 4 bases and J by 10 bases, with 20 bases between them. The CDR3 sequence: CASSPRLFEHEELFF. The DNA for the CDR3 is TGTGCCAGCAGCCCCCGCTTGTTCGAGCACGAGGAGCTGTTTTTT. Complete variable domain (other parts from reference TRBV9 and TRBJ2-2): DSGVTQTPKHLITATGQRVTLRCSPRSGDLSVYWYQQSLDQGLQFLIQYYNGEERAKGNILERFSAQQFPDLHSELNLSSLELGDSALYFCASSPRLFEHEELFFGEGSRLTVL.

The J gene is TRBJ2-3, the V gene TRBV5-1; weak D call: TRBD2 (5 bases). The V end lost 3 bases, the J end lost 5 bases, and 16 bases lay between the germline ends. Germline CDR1 SGHRS, CDR2 YFSETQ. The CDR3 spans 15 residues. The CDR3 DNA follows: TGCGCCAGCAGCTCGGACCGGGGAGAATTAGATACGCAGTATTTT. Translated: CASSSDRGELDTQYF.

This clone was seen a few times. The V gene is TRBV5-1, the J gene TRBJ1-6; 8 bases are shared with TRBD1. Losses at the gene ends were 4 bases for V and 10 bases for J; bases not matched to a gene: 10. The CDR3 spans 15 residues. Germline V gene sequence: CDR1 SGHRS, CDR2 YFSETQ. CDR3 residues: CASSGTDRGRSPLHF. The CDR3 nucleotides are TGCGCCAGCAGCGGGACCGACAGGGGACGGTCACCCCTCCACTTT.